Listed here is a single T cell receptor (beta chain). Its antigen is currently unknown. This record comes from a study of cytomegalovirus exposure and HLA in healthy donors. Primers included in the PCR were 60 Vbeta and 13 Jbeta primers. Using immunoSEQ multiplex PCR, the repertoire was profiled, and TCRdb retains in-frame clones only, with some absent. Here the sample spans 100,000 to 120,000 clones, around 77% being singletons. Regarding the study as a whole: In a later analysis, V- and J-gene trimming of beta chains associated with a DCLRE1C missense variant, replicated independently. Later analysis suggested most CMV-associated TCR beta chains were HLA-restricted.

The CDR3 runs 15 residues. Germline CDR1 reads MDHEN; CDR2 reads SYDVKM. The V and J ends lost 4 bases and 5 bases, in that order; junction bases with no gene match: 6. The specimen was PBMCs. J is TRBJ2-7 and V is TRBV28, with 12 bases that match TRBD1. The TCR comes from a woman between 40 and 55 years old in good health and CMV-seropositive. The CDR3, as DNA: TGTGCCAGCAGTTCGGGGGGGACAGGGGGCGACGAGCAGTACTTC. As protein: CASSSGGTGGDEQYF.